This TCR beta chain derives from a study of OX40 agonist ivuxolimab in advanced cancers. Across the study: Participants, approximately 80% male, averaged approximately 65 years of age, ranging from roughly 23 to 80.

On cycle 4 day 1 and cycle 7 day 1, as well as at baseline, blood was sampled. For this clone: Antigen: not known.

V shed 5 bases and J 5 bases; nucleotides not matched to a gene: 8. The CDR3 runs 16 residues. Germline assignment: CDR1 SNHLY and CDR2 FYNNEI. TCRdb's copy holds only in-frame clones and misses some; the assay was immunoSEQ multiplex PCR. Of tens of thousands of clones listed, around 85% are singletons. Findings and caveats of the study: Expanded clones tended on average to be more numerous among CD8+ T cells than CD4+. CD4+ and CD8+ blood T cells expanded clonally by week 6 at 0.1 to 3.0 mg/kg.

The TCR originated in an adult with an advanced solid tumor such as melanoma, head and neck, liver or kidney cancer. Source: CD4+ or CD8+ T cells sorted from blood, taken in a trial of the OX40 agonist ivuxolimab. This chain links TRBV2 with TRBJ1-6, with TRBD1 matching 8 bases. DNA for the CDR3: TGTGCCAGCAGTCCTTCGACAGGGGTACATAATTCACCCCTCCACTTT. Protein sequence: CASSPSTGVHNSPLHF.